This T cell receptor beta chain appears in the sequencing data of a study of shared clonotypes between healthy human individuals. Study-wide background: Each donor had three CD4 naive, three CD4 memory, two CD8 naive and one CD8 memory plate.

Here immunoSEQ multiplex PCR was the method, and the copy in TCRdb shows in-frame clones only, minus some. Of some 300,000 clones listed, less than 85% are singletons. Investigators divided CD4+ cells into CD45RA+ naive and CD45RA-negative memory subsets. Overall study findings and caveats: The expectation was that sequencing depth would affect clonotype sharing among donors.

V lost 0 bases, J lost 2 bases, and 7 bases lay in between. Germline V CDR1 and CDR2: KGHSH, LQKENI. This CDR3 is built from 14 residues. On this clone: Its matching antigen is unknown.

Sequencing used memory CD4+ T cells sorted from blood. Sample subset: CD45RA-negative fraction. The chain couples TRBV18 to TRBJ1-1; D is unresolved. The receptor comes from a young man in good health. DNA of the CDR3: TGTGCCAGCTCACCACCCCGGGGTAACACTGAAGCTTTCTTT. It specifies CASSPPRGNTEAFF.